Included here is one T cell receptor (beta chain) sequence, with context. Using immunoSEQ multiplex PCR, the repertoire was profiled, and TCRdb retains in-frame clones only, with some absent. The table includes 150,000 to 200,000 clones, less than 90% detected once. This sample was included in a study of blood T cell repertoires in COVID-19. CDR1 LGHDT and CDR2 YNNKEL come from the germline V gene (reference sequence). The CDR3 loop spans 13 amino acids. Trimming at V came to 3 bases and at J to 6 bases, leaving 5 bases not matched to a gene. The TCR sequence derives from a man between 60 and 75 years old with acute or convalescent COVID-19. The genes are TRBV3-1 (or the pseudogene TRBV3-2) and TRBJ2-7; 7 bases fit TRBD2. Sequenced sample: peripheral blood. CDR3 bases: TGTGCCAGCAGCCAGGGGGGGATCGGCGAGCAGTACGTC. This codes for CASSQGGIGEQYV.